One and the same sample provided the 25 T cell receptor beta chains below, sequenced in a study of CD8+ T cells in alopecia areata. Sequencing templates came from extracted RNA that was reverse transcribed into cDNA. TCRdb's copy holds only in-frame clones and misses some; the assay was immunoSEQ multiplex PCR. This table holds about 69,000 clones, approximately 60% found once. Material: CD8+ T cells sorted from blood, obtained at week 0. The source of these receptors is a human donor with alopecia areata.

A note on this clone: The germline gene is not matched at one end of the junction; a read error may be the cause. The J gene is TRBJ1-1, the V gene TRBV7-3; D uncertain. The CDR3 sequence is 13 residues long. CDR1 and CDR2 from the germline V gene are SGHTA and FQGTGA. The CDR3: CASSLQIYTEAFF. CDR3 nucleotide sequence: TGTGCCAGCAGCTTACAAATCTACACTGAAGCCTTCTTT.

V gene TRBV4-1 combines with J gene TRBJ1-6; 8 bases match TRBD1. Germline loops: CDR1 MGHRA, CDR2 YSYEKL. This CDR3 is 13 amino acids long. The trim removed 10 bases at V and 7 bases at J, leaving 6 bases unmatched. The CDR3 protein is CATGTGVNSPLHF. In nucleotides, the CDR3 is TGCGCCACGGGGACAGGTGTCAATTCACCCCTCCACTTT.

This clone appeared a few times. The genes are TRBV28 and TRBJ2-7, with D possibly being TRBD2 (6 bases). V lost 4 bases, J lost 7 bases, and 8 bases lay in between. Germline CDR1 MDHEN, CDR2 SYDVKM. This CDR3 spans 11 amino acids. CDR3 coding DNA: TGTGCCAGCAGTTCCCTAGCGGAGCAGTACTTC. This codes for CASSSLAEQYF.

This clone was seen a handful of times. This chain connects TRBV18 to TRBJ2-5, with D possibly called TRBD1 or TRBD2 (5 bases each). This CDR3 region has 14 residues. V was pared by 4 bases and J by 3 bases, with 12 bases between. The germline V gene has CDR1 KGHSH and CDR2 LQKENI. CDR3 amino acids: CASSLPMGEETQYF. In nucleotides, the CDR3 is TGTGCCAGCTCACTACCGATGGGGGAAGAGACCCAGTACTTC. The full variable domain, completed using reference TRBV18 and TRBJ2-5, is NAGVMQNPRHLVRRRGQEARLRCSPMKGHSHVYWYRQLPEEGLKFMVYLQKENIIDESGMPKERFSAEFPKEGPSILRIQQVVRGDSAAYFCASSLPMGEETQYFGPGTRLLVL.

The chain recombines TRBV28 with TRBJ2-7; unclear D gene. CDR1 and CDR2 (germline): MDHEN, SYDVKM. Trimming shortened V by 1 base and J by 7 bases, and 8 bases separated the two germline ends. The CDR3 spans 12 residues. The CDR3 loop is CASSLFGGEQYF. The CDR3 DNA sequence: TGTGCCAGCAGTTTATTTGGCGGTGAGCAGTACTTC. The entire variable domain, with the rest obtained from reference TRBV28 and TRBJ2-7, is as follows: DVKVTQSSRYLVKRTGEKVFLECVQDMDHENMFWYRQDPGLGLRLIYFSYDVKMKEKGDIPEGYSVSREKKERFSLILESASTNQTSMYLCASSLFGGEQYFGPGTRLTVT.

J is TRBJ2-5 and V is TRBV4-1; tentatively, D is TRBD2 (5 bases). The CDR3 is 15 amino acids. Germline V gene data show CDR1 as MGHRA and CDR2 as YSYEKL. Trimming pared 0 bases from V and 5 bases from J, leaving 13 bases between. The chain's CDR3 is CASSQDLSTGETQYF. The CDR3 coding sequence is TGCGCCAGCAGCCAAGATCTGTCCACGGGGGAGACCCAGTACTTC.

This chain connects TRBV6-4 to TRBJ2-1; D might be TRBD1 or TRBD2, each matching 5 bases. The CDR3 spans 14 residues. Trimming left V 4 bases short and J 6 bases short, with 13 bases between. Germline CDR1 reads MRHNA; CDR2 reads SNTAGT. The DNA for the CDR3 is TGTGCCAGCAGTGCCGGGGACGATATCAATGAGCAGTTCTTC. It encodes CASSAGDDINEQFF.

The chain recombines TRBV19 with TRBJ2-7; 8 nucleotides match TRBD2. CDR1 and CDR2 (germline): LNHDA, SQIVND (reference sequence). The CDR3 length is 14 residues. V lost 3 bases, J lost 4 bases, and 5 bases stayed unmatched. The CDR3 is CASSISGSEYEQYF. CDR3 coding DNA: TGTGCCAGTAGTATCAGCGGGAGTGAGTACGAGCAGTACTTC. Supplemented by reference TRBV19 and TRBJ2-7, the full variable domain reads DGGITQSPKYLFRKEGQNVTLSCEQNLNHDAMYWYRQDPGQGLRLIYYSQIVNDFQKGDIAEGYSVSREKKESFPLTVTSAQKNPTAFYLCASSISGSEYEQYFGPGTRLTVT.

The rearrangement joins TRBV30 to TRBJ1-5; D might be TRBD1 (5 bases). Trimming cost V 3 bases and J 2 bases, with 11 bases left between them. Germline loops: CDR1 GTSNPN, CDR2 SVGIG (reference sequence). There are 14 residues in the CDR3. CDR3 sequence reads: CAWSIDRRNQPQHF. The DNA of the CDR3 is TGTGCCTGGAGCATCGACAGACGCAATCAGCCCCAGCATTTT.

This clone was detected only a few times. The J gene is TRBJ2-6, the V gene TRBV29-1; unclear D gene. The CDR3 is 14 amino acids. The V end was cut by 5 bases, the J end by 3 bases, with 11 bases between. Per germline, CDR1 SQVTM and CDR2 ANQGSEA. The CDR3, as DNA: TGCAGCGTTCAGACGGTTGGTGGGGCCAACGTCCTGACTTTC. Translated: CSVQTVGGANVLTF.

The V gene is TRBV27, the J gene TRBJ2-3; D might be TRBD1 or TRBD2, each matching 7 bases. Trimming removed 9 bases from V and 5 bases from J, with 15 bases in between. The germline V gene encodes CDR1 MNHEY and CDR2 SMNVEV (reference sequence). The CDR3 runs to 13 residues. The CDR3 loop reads CASLPGGGDTQYF. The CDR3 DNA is TGTGCCAGTCTACCAGGGGGGGGAGATACGCAGTATTTT.

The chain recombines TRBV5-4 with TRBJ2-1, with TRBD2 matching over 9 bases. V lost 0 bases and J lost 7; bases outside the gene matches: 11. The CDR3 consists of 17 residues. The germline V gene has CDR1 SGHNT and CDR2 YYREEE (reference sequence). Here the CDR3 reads CASSLVMGVAGDNEQFF. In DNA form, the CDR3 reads TGTGCCAGCAGCTTGGTGATGGGAGTAGCGGGAGATAATGAGCAGTTCTTC.

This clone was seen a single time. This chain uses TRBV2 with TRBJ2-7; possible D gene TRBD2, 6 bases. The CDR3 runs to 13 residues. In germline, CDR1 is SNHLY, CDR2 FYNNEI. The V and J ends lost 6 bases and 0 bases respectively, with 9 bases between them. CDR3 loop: CASRAGGSYEQYF. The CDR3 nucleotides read TGTGCCAGCAGAGCGGGTGGCTCCTACGAGCAGTACTTC.

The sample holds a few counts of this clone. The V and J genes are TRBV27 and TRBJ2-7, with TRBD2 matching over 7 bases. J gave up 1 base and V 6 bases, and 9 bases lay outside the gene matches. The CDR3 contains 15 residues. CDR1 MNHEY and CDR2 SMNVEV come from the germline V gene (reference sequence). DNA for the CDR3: TGTGCCAGCAGCGCGGGCGGGGGACTTTCCTACGAGCAGTACTTC. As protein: CASSAGGGLSYEQYF.

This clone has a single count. Written as DNA, the CDR3 is TGTGCCAGCAGCTCGCCTTGGCGAGGGGGCTTTTACGAGCAGTACTTC. It encodes CASSSPWRGGFYEQYF. This chain links TRBV7-9 with TRBJ2-7, with 7 bases aligning to TRBD1. The V gene's germline CDR1 is SEHNR and CDR2 FQNEAQ (reference sequence). The CDR3 is 16 residues long. Losses at the gene ends were 4 bases for V and 4 bases for J; bases not matched to a gene: 13.

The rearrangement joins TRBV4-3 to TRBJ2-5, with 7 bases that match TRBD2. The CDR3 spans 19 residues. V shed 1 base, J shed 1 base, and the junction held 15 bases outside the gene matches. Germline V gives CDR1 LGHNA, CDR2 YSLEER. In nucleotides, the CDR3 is TGCGCCAGCAGCCAAGGGGTCGGGTCTGGGGGAGGGCTCCAAGAGACCCAGTACTTC. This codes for CASSQGVGSGGGLQETQYF.

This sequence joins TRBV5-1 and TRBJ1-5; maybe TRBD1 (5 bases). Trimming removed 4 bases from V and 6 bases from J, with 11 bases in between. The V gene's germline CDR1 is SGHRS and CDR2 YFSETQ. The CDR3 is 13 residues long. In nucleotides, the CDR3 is TGCGCCAGCAGCCGGGGCAACGGTCAGCCCCAGCATTTT. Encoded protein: CASSRGNGQPQHF.

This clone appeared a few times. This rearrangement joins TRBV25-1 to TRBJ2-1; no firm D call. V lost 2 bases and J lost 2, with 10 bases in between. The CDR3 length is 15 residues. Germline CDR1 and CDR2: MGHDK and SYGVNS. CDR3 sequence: CASSEGNPTYNEQFF. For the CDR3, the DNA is TGTGCCAGCAGTGAAGGGAACCCGACCTACAATGAGCAGTTCTTC. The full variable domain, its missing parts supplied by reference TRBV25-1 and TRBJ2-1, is EADIYQTPRYLVIGTGKKITLECSQTMGHDKMYWYQQDPGMELHLIHYSYGVNSTEKGDLSSESTVSRIRTEHFPLTLESARPSHTSQYLCASSEGNPTYNEQFFGPGTRLTVL.

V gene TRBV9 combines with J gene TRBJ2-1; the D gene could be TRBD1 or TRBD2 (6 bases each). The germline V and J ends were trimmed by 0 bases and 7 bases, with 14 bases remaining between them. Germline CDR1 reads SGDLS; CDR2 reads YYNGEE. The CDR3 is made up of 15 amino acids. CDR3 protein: CASSVAGVGGNEQFF. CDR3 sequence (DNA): TGTGCCAGCAGCGTAGCGGGAGTAGGGGGAAATGAGCAGTTCTTC.

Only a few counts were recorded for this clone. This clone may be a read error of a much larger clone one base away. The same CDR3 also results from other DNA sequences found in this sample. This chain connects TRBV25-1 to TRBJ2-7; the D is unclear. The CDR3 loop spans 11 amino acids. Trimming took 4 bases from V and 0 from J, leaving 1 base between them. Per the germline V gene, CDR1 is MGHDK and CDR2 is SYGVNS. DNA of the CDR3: TGTGCCAGCAGTGTCTCCTACGAGCAGTACTTC. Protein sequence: CASSVSYEQYF.

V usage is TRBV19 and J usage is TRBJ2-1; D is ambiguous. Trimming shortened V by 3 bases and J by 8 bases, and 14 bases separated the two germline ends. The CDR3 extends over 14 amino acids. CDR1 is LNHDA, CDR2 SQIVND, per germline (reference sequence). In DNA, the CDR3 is TGTGCCAGTAGTATGTATTTGGTTGTGGATGAGCAGTTCTTC. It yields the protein CASSMYLVVDEQFF.

CDR3 bases: TGCAGCGTTTATGCTGTGAGTCAAAACACTGAAGCTTTCTTT. Amino acids: CSVYAVSQNTEAFF. This chain joins TRBV29-1 and TRBJ1-1; D not certain. This CDR3 has 14 residues. Germline assignment: CDR1 SQVTM and CDR2 ANQGSEA. Trimming removed 5 bases at V and 2 bases at J, with 15 bases between. Variable domain in full (rest from reference TRBV29-1 and TRBJ1-1): SAVISQKPSRDICQRGTSLTIQCQVDSQVTMMFWYRQQPGQSLTLIATANQGSEATYESGFVIDKFPISRPNLTFSTLTVSNMSPEDSSIYLCSVYAVSQNTEAFFGQGTRLTVV.

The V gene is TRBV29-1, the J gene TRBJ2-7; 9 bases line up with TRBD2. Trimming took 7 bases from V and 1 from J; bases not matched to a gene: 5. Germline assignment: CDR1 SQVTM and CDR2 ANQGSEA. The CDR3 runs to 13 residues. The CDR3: CSATTSGSYEQYF. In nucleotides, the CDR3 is TGCAGCGCCACGACTAGCGGATCCTACGAGCAGTACTTC.

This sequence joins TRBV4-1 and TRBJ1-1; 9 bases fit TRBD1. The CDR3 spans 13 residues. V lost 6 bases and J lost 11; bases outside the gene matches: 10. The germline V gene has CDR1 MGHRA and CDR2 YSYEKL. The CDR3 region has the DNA TGCGCCAGCAGTCCGGGACAGGGCGTGCAGGCTTTCTTT. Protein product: CASSPGQGVQAFF.

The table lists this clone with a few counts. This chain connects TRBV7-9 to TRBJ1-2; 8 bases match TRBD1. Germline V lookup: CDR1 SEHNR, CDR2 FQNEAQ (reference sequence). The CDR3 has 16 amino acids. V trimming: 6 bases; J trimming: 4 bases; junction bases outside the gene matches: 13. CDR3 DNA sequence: TGTGCCAGCAGGACTATTTCGGACAGGGAAGGCTATGGCTACACCTTC. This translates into CASRTISDREGYGYTF.